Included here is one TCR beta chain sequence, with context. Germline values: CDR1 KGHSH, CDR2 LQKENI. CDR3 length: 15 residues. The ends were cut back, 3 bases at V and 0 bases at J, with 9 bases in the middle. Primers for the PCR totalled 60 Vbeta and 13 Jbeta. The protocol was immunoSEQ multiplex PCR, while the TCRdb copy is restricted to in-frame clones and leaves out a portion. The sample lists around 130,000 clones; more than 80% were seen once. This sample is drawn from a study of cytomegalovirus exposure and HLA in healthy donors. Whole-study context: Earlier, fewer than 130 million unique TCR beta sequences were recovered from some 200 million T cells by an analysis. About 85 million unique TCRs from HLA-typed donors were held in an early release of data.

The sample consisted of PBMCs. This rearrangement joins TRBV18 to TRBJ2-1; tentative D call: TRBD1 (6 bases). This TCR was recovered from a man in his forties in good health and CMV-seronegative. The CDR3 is CASSPTGSSYNEQFF. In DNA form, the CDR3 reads TGTGCCAGCTCACCTACAGGGAGCTCCTACAATGAGCAGTTCTTC.